This TCR beta chain was sequenced in a study of cytomegalovirus exposure and HLA in healthy donors. The PCR made use of 60 Vbeta and 13 Jbeta primers. Produced via immunoSEQ multiplex PCR; TCRdb's table is partial and in-frame only. The sample carries 250,000 to 300,000 clones, roughly 86% recorded once. From germline, CDR1 is SEHNR and CDR2 FQNEAQ (reference sequence). Trimming cost V 11 bases and J 5 bases; bases outside gene matches: 5. This CDR3 is built from 12 residues. The sequenced sample was PBMCs. J is TRBJ1-1 and V is TRBV7-9; 10 positions match TRBD1. This receptor was identified in a woman in her thirties or forties in good health and CMV-seropositive. The CDR3 region has the DNA TGTGCCTGTGGGACAGGGGATACTGAAGCTTTCTTT. Translated: CACGTGDTEAFF.